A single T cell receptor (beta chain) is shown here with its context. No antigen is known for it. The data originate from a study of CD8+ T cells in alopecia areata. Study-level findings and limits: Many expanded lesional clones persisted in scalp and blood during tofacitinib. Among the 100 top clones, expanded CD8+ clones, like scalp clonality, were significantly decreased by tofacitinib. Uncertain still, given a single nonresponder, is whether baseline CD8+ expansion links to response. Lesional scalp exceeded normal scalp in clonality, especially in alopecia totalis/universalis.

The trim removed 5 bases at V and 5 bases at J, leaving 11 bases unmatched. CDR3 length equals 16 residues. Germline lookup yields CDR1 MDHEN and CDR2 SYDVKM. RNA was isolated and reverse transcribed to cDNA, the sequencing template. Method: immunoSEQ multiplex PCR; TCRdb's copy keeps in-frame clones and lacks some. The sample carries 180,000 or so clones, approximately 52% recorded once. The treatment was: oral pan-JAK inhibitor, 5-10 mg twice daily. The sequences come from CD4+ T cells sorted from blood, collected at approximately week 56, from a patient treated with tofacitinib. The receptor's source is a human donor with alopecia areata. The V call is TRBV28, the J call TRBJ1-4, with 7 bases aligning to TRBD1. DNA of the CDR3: TGTGCCAGCAGTCCAACCCCGGACAGGAGGAATGAAAAACTGTTTTTT. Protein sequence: CASSPTPDRRNEKLFF.